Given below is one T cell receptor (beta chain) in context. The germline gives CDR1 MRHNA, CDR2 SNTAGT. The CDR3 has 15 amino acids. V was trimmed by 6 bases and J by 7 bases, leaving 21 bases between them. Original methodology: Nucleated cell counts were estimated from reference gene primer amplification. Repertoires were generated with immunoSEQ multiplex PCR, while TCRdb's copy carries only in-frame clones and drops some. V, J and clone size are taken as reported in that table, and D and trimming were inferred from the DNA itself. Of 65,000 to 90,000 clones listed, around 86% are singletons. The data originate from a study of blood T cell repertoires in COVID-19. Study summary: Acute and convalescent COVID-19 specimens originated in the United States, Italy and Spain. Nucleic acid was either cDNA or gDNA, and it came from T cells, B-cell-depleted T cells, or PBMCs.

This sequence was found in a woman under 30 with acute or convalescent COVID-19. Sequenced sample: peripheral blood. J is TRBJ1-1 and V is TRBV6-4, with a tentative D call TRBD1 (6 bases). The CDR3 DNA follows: TGTGCCAGCAGACCGGGACATCCCCTAAGTTATGAAGCTTTCTTT. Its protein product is CASRPGHPLSYEAFF.